This TCR beta chain was sequenced in a study of shared clonotypes between healthy human individuals. CDR3 size: 16 residues. Germline V gives CDR1 MNHNY, CDR2 SVGAGI (reference sequence). Trimming cost V 2 bases and J 10 bases, with 18 bases left between them. CD45RO-negative, CCR7-selected cells formed the naive CD8 fraction, which excluded terminally differentiated effector memory CD45RA+ cells. General study results and limits: Incomplete sequencing of sorted subsets was indicated by rarefaction despite large depth.

Concerning this clone: Its target is unknown.

Genomic DNA (from each subset) was split evenly across several immunoSEQ plates. Replicate sorted-subset PCRs were loaded with approximately 200 ng DNA, tens of thousands of T cell genomes. In the study's own analysis: There were no quality scores in the junction-only immunoSEQ sequences, so filtering differed. Libraries were prepared by immunoSEQ multiplex PCR; TCRdb keeps only in-frame clonotypes and omits some of them. V and J calls and clone size are as listed in that table; D and trimming were resolved from the DNA. The sample has over 2,000,000 clones; 93% are singletons. The chain couples TRBV6-6 to TRBJ1-6, with unresolved D. The source material was naive CD8+ T cells from PBMCs. The source is a man aged 18 to 30 in good health. Some clones in this sample may be carry-over from other donors' samples. CDR3 amino acids: CASSYRGVSSDSPLHF. CDR3 sequence (DNA): TGTGCCAGCAGTTACCGGGGAGTTTCGTCGGACTCACCCCTCCACTTT.